Each of the 24 T cell receptor beta chains below was sequenced from the same sample in a study of tumor and adjacent non-tumor tissue in lung cancer. RNA was extracted from bulk tissue without any cell sorting. A modified ARM-PCR protocol with three rounds of nested PCR amplified TCRbeta. TCRdb independently ran MiXCR on the multiplex PCR reads; one entry per CDR3 protein. The sample has tens of thousands of distinct CDR3 sequences, just under 60% seen once. The sample was lung tumor tissue. The receptors stem from a man aged 45-65 years with non-small cell lung cancer.

This clonotype has a handful of counts. Because the CDR3 is missing its conserved closing phenylalanine or tryptophan, this is likely a read error. The chain carries TRBV28 and TRBJ2-7; the D is unclear. CDR1 MDHEN and CDR2 SYDVKM come from the germline V gene. CDR3 length: 11 residues. The V and J ends lost 6 bases and 3 bases respectively, with 6 bases between them. The CDR3 nucleotides are TGTGCCAGCAGCCCAGACTACGAGCAGTACCTC. This codes for CASSPDYEQYL.

As to this clonotype: A much larger clone is a single base away; this may be a read error. The chain has TRBV6-5 and TRBJ2-7, with a weak D call TRBD1 (5 bases). The length of the CDR3 is 13 residues. Germline CDR1 and CDR2: MNHEY and SVGAGI. V gave up 6 bases and J gave up 2 bases, with 11 bases separating them. The DNA for the CDR3 is TGTGCCAGCAGCAAGCAGGGCCCCTACGAGCAGTACTTC. Translating it yields CASSKQGPYEQYF.

Comment on this clonotype: A read error may produce the germline difference seen at one junction end. This chain connects TRBV5-1 to TRBJ1-3; no definite D call. Germline CDR1 and CDR2: SGHRS and YFSETQ. This CDR3 has 14 amino acids. The CDR3 coding sequence is TGCGCCAGTAGCCCTTCTCCGGGAGGAAGCACCATATATTTT. Translation: CASSPSPGGSTIYF.

Concerning this clonotype: A read error is likely, as this CDR3 ends without the conserved phenylalanine or tryptophan. This chain connects TRBV11-2 to TRBJ2-7; maybe TRBD2 (6 bases). Per germline, CDR1 SGHAT and CDR2 FQNNGV. V lost 4 bases, J lost 3 bases, and 13 bases lay in between. CDR3 length: 14 residues. The DNA of the CDR3 is TGTGCCAGCAGCTGCAGGACTACTCACTACGAGCAGTACTTG. Its protein is CASSCRTTHYEQYL.

As for this clonotype: Just one base apart from a much larger clone, this may be a read error. The chain combines TRBV2 with TRBJ1-6, with unresolved D. V lost 7 bases and J 12 bases, leaving 16 bases between the germline ends. This CDR3 comprises 13 residues. Germline V gene sequence: CDR1 SNHLY, CDR2 FYNNEI. CDR3 amino acids: CASTLVGELPLHF. CDR3 sequence (DNA): TGTGCCAGCACCCTCGTCGGAGAGTTACCCCTCCACTTT. Using reference TRBV2 and TRBJ1-6 for the parts outside the CDR3, the full variable domain is EPEVTQTPSHQVTQMGQEVILRCVPISNHLYFYWYRQILGQKVEFLVSFYNNEISEKSEIFDDQFSVERPDGSNFTLKIRSTKLEDSAMYFCASTLVGELPLHFGNGTRLTVT.

Comment on this clonotype: With a much larger clone just one base away, this may be a read error. The chain joins TRBV20-1 to TRBJ1-1, with D perhaps matching TRBD1 (5 bases). V was clipped by 3 bases and J by 3 bases, with 11 bases between them. Germline CDR1 is DFQATT and CDR2 is SNEGSKA (reference sequence). CDR3 length: 13 residues. The CDR3 bases are TGCAGTGCTAGGACAGAGGAATACACTGAAGCTTTCTTT. Translated, it gives CSARTEEYTEAFF.

The chain is built from TRBV12-3 or TRBV12-4 and TRBJ2-1; 10 bases fit TRBD2. The J segment lost 1 base and the V segment lost 4 bases, leaving 10 bases of the junction unmatched. CDR3 length: 18 amino acids. The CDR3 DNA is TGTGCCAGCAGTTCGAGGCTAGCGGGGGATTGGTCCTACAATGAGCAGTTCTTC. This codes for CASSSRLAGDWSYNEQFF.

A note on this clonotype: A much bigger clone sits one base away, suggesting this may be a read error. The V call is TRBV10-3, the J call TRBJ2-7; TRBD1 agrees at 7 bases. V shed 7 bases, J shed 5 bases, and the junction held 5 bases outside the gene matches. The CDR3 runs 12 residues. From germline, CDR1 is ENHRY and CDR2 SYGVKD. CDR3 in DNA: TGTGCCATCATTCCCGGGACAGACGAGCAGTACTTC. Translated: CAIIPGTDEQYF.

The chain has TRBV11-1 and TRBJ2-5, with TRBD2 matching over 12 bases. Germline loops: CDR1 SGHAT, CDR2 FQDESV (reference sequence). There are 16 residues in the CDR3. V lost 7 bases, J lost 2 bases, and 8 bases stayed unmatched. The CDR3 spells CASNPWTSGVQETQYF. The CDR3 bases are TGTGCCAGCAATCCCTGGACTAGCGGGGTACAAGAGACCCAGTACTTC.

The V call is TRBV20-1, the J call TRBJ2-5; no clear D. Germline V gene data show CDR1 as DFQATT and CDR2 as SNEGSKA (reference sequence). The CDR3 spans 13 residues. V lost 7 bases, J lost 2 bases, and 14 bases lay in between. For the CDR3, the DNA is TGCAGTGTCACCACAGACATGCAAGAGACCCAGTACTTC. It translates to CSVTTDMQETQYF.

A remark on this clonotype: Since a much larger clone is just one base distant, this may be a read error. The rearrangement uses TRBV6-6 and TRBJ2-7; D tentatively reads TRBD1 or TRBD2 (5 bases each). Germline assignment: CDR1 MNHNY and CDR2 SVGAGI (reference sequence). The CDR3 length is 15 residues. CDR3: CASSYPGTRIYKQYF. The CDR3 coding sequence is TGTGCCAGCAGTTACCCCGGGACCCGCATCTACAAGCAGTACTTC.

In this sample, this clonotype turned up many times. The chain has TRBV10-3 and TRBJ1-2, with D perhaps TRBD1 (6 bases). The V end was cut by 6 bases, the J end by 0 bases, with 26 bases between. Germline V gene sequence: CDR1 ENHRY, CDR2 SYGVKD. The CDR3 spans 19 residues. CDR3 sequence: CAISGADGRGTLPNYGYTF. CDR3 in DNA: TGTGCCATCAGCGGAGCCGACGGTAGGGGGACACTCCCTAACTATGGCTACACCTTC.

A word on this clonotype: The junction differs from germline at one of its ends, possibly a read error. The chain links TRBV11-1 to TRBJ2-1; D gene ambiguous. CDR3 length equals 14 residues. CDR1 SGHAT and CDR2 FQDESV come from the germline V gene (reference sequence). Here the CDR3 reads CASSLERTDDEQLF. CDR3 DNA sequence: TGTGCCAGTAGCTTAGAACGCACAGACGATGAGCAGTTATTC.

Turning to this clonotype: A much larger clone lies a single base off, so this may be a read error. J is TRBJ2-2 and V is TRBV5-1; possible D gene TRBD2, 6 bases. The germline gives CDR1 SGHRS, CDR2 YFSETQ. The CDR3 covers 15 residues. The CDR3 DNA reads as TGCGCCGGCAGCTTGGCGGGGACCGAGACCGGGGAGCTGTTTTTT. This encodes CAGSLAGTETGELFF. Full variable domain (missing parts from reference TRBV5-1 and TRBJ2-2): KAGVTQTPRYLIKTRGQQVTLSCSPISGHRSVSWYQQTPGQGLQFLFEYFSETQRNKGNFPGRFSGRQFSNSRSEMNVSTLELGDSALYLCAGSLAGTETGELFFGEGSRLTVL.

Here the CDR3 reads CASSLAGTSGLYEQYF. In nucleotides, the CDR3 is TGCGCCAGCAGCTTGGCCGGGACTAGCGGCCTCTACGAGCAGTACTTC. The V gene is TRBV5-1, the J gene TRBJ2-7; 11 nucleotides align to TRBD2. CDR1 SGHRS and CDR2 YFSETQ come from the germline V gene. J gave up 3 bases and V 0 bases, and 5 bases lay outside the gene matches. This CDR3 is 16 amino acids long.

This clonotype has more than one count but fewer than ten. The chain has TRBV6-4 and TRBJ2-3; D is perhaps TRBD1 or TRBD2 (5 bases each). V was pared by 7 bases and J by 3 bases, with 20 bases between. From germline, CDR1 is MRHNA and CDR2 SNTAGT. The CDR3 runs to 16 residues. The CDR3 region is CASIRPGRWATDTQYF. The CDR3 DNA sequence: TGTGCCAGCATACGACCGGGACGGTGGGCTACAGATACGCAGTATTTT.

With respect to this clonotype: A read error is possible here, since a much larger clone lies one base away. This chain joins TRBV5-4 and TRBJ2-4; no clear D gene. Germline V CDR1 and CDR2: SGHNT, YYREEE (reference sequence). The length of the CDR3 is 11 residues. V gave up 3 bases and J gave up 7 bases, with 5 bases separating them. Here the CDR3 DNA reads TGTGCCAGCAGCTATGATAACATTCAGTACTTC. Translated, it gives CASSYDNIQYF.

For this clonotype: Since no conserved phenylalanine or tryptophan closes the CDR3, a read error is the likely cause. The chain carries TRBV5-6 and TRBJ2-7; 8 bases match TRBD1. From germline, CDR1 is SGHDT and CDR2 YYEEEE. The CDR3 has 14 residues. The CDR3 DNA reads TGTGCCAGCAGCTTACAGGGGGGATCCTACAAGCAGTACTCC. Its translation is CASSLQGGSYKQYS.

About this clonotype itself: A much larger clone is a single base away; this may be a read error. The conserved phenylalanine or tryptophan is not found at the CDR3 terminus, so this likely reflects a read error. The CDR3 loop reads CSVAQSSGRAHEQFI. In DNA, the CDR3 is TGCAGCGTTGCCCAATCTAGCGGGAGGGCCCATGAGCAGTTCATC. This chain connects TRBV29-1 to TRBJ2-1, with 12 bases that match TRBD2. Germline V gene sequence: CDR1 SQVTM, CDR2 ANQGSEA. This CDR3 region has 15 residues. V was clipped by 4 bases and J by 8 bases; unmatched bases: 9.

Concerning this clonotype itself: One end of the junction does not line up with germline, which may come from a read error. V is TRBV6-2 or TRBV6-3 and J is TRBJ1-1, with D perhaps TRBD1 (5 bases). The CDR3 contains 14 residues. Germline CDR1 reads MNHEY; CDR2 reads SVGEGT. Written as DNA, the CDR3 is TGTGCCAGCAATCCGGGACGGTTGAACGCTGAAACTTTCTTC. Encoded protein: CASNPGRLNAETFF.

This clonotype was observed many times. Possible read error: a much larger clone is one base away. This chain uses TRBV6-6 with TRBJ1-4; D possibly corresponds to TRBD1 (5 bases). Germline CDR1 MNHNY, CDR2 SVGAGI (reference sequence). CDR3 length: 13 amino acids. The DNA for the CDR3 is TGTGTCATCAGGGACCCAACTAATGAAAAACTGTTTTTT. Its protein is CVIRDPTNEKLFF.

This chain joins TRBV9 and TRBJ1-3; weak D call: TRBD1 (5 bases). Germline CDR1 is SGDLS and CDR2 is YYNGEE. The CDR3 is 12 residues long. V lost 3 bases and J 6 bases, leaving 7 bases between the germline ends. CDR3 amino acids: CASSAQENTIYF. CDR3 bases: TGTGCCAGCAGCGCACAGGAAAACACCATATATTTT.

This clonotype was found once. The junction differs from germline at one of its ends, possibly a read error. The chain carries TRBV6-6 and TRBJ1-5; a weak D match, TRBD1 (6 bases). CDR1 and CDR2 (germline): MNHNY, SVGAGI (reference sequence). CDR3 size: 15 residues. CDR3 DNA sequence: TGTGCCAGTAAAGATGGGGCCAGGGGCAATCAGCCCCACCATTTT. The encoded protein is CASKDGARGNQPHHF.

This chain uses TRBV4-1 with TRBJ2-6; TRBD2 aligns across 7 bases. Per the germline V gene, CDR1 is MGHRA and CDR2 is YSYEKL. The CDR3 has 18 residues. Germline trimming cut 0 bases from V and 3 bases from J; bases unmatched to any gene: 8. CDR3 sequence reads: CASSQEVQRGSGANVLTF. CDR3 nucleotides: TGCGCCAGCAGCCAAGAGGTACAGCGGGGTAGTGGGGCCAACGTCCTGACTTTC.